The subject of this entry is one TCR beta chain. This sample is drawn from a study of shared clonotypes between healthy human individuals. The run depth of the assay was deep. Method: immunoSEQ multiplex PCR; TCRdb's copy keeps in-frame clones and lacks some. The sample has about 2.4 million clones; approximately 92% are singletons. The clonotype was recovered from a man between 18 and 35 years old in good health. The sequenced sample was naive CD4+ T cells sorted from blood. Indicated subset: CD45RA+ positively selected.

CDR3 amino acids: CASSFNFRGTSTDTQYF. The CDR3 DNA sequence: TGTGCCAGCAGCTTTAACTTTCGGGGGACTAGCACAGATACGCAGTATTTT. The chain couples TRBV7-9 to TRBJ2-3, with D tentatively TRBD2 (6 bases). The V end was cut by 3 bases, the J end by 0 bases, with 16 bases between. Germline CDR1 SEHNR, CDR2 FQNEAQ (reference sequence). This CDR3 is built from 17 residues.